The 20 T cell receptor beta chains presented below share a single source sample, sequenced in a study of T-cell reconstitution after alpha-beta-depleted transplantation in children. The library targeted TCRbeta and was prepared with unique molecular identifiers. TCRdb recomputed calls from the PCR reads with MiXCR, one row per CDR3 protein. The sample consists of around 300,000 distinct CDR3 sequences, 9.5% to 13% of them appearing once. Material: PBMCs, obtained before TCRalphabeta/CD19-depleted stem cell transplant. The receptors stem from a boy in the first two years of life with acute myeloid leukemia, due to receive a stem cell transplant.

This chain links TRBV30 with TRBJ1-6; a weak D match, TRBD1 (5 bases). Trimming shortened V by 4 bases and J by 6 bases, and 10 bases separated the two germline ends. Germline assignment: CDR1 GTSNPN and CDR2 SVGIG (reference sequence). The CDR3 spans 13 residues. CDR3 in DNA: TGTGCCTGGACGCAGGGAGCTAATTCACCCCTCCACTTT. It yields the protein CAWTQGANSPLHF.

The rearrangement joins TRBV28 to TRBJ2-4; D unresolved. Trimming took off 5 bases at V and 0 bases at J, with 20 bases between the two ends. Germline V CDR1 and CDR2: MDHEN, SYDVKM. The CDR3 contains 18 residues. CDR3 nucleotides: TGTGCCAGCAGTCCGACGACTCTGTGGGAACAAGCCAAAAACATTCAGTACTTC. Translation gives CASSPTTLWEQAKNIQYF.

This clonotype was detected ten times or more. The CDR3 region is CASSPTDRGGGETQYF. In nucleotides, the CDR3 is TGCGCCAGCAGCCCTACGGACAGGGGAGGAGGAGAGACCCAGTACTTC. The genes are TRBV5-1 and TRBJ2-5; 9 bases map to TRBD1. The V gene's germline CDR1 is SGHRS and CDR2 YFSETQ. The CDR3 spans 16 residues. Germline trimming cut 4 bases from V and 4 bases from J; bases unmatched to any gene: 11. Supplemented by reference TRBV5-1 and TRBJ2-5, the full variable domain reads KAGVTQTPRYLIKTRGQQVTLSCSPISGHRSVSWYQQTPGQGLQFLFEYFSETQRNKGNFPGRFSGRQFSNSRSEMNVSTLELGDSALYLCASSPTDRGGGETQYFGPGTRLLVL.

This clonotype has ten or more counts. V usage is TRBV7-9 and J usage is TRBJ2-2; possibly TRBD1 for D (5 bases). The CDR3 extends over 16 amino acids. Trimming took off 5 bases at V and 6 bases at J, with 19 bases between the two ends. The V gene's germline CDR1 is SEHNR and CDR2 FQNEAQ (reference sequence). The CDR3 DNA sequence: TGTGCCAGCAGCATGACCAGGGTAAAGGGCCCCGGGGAGCTGTTTTTT. Amino acids: CASSMTRVKGPGELFF.

A remark on this clonotype: This may arise from a read error, as a much more abundant clone is one base away. The rearrangement uses TRBV9 and TRBJ2-3; 7 bases are a match to TRBD2. CDR1 is SGDLS, CDR2 YYNGEE, per germline. CDR3 length equals 14 residues. The CDR3 DNA is TGTGCCGGCAGCCCCCGGTGCGGGAGAGATACGCAGTATTTT. Its protein is CAGSPRCGRDTQYF.

This clonotype was seen repeatedly, ten times or more. The chain uses TRBV20-1 and TRBJ2-2; D gene ambiguous. CDR1 DFQATT and CDR2 SNEGSKA come from the germline V gene (reference sequence). The CDR3 contains 16 residues. Deletions cut 0 bases from V and 0 bases from J, with 11 bases between. CDR3: CSARDPDAANTGELFF. The CDR3 region has the DNA TGCAGTGCTAGAGATCCGGACGCTGCGAACACCGGGGAGCTGTTTTTT.

This clonotype was recorded a few times. The J gene is TRBJ2-2, the V gene TRBV20-1, with D possibly being TRBD1 (5 bases). Trimming shortened V by 0 bases and J by 6 bases, and 5 bases separated the two germline ends. The germline V gene has CDR1 DFQATT and CDR2 SNEGSKA (reference sequence). The CDR3 extends over 12 amino acids. This CDR3 is CSAREGPGELFF. The CDR3 DNA reads TGCAGTGCTAGAGAGGGGCCCGGGGAGCTGTTTTTT.

This clonotype appeared many times. The V and J genes are TRBV4-3 and TRBJ2-1; 10 positions agree with TRBD2. CDR1 LGHNA and CDR2 YSLEER come from the germline V gene. The V segment lost 3 bases and the J segment 10 bases; nucleotides outside the gene matches: 6. There are 14 residues in the CDR3. The CDR3 nucleotides are TGCGCCAGCAGCCAGGTGGGACTAGCGAGCGAGCAGTTCTTC. This translates into CASSQVGLASEQFF.

There are many counts of this clonotype. The J gene is TRBJ1-2, the V gene TRBV5-1, with 9 bases fitting TRBD1. The CDR3 contains 16 residues. Trimming took 5 bases from V and 5 from J; bases not matched to a gene: 13. Per germline, CDR1 SGHRS and CDR2 YFSETQ. This CDR3 is CASRPGQGSQSYGYTF. In DNA, the CDR3 is TGCGCCAGCAGACCGGGACAGGGCTCACAATCTTATGGCTACACCTTC.

This clonotype was counted a few times. The chain has TRBV12-3 or TRBV12-4 and TRBJ2-7; no reliable D call. V lost 6 bases to trimming and J lost 7 bases, with 19 bases between them. CDR3 size: 14 residues. CDR3 coding DNA: TGTGCCAGCAGGAATCAGCAGCCGGGTGGAGAGCAGTACTTC. It encodes CASRNQQPGGEQYF.

This clonotype showed up many times. The chain recombines TRBV5-1 with TRBJ2-3, with D perhaps TRBD2 (6 bases). V was trimmed by 0 bases and J by 4 bases, leaving 9 bases between them. Germline CDR1 SGHRS, CDR2 YFSETQ. This CDR3 spans 14 amino acids. The CDR3 DNA reads as TGCGCCAGCAGCTTGGATCTAGCGCCAGATACGCAGTATTTT. Translating it yields CASSLDLAPDTQYF.

This clonotype was seen at least ten times. This chain joins TRBV12-3 or TRBV12-4 and TRBJ2-7; D is undetermined. The CDR3 spans 12 residues. V lost 2 bases, J lost 7 bases, and 9 bases lay in between. CDR3 in DNA: TGTGCCAGCAGTTTATACGCCGTTGAGCAGTACTTC. Translated, it gives CASSLYAVEQYF.

This clonotype was seen many times. This chain joins TRBV5-8 and TRBJ2-1; TRBD2 matches at 7 bases. Germline V gene sequence: CDR1 SGHTS, CDR2 YDEGEE. Germline trimming cut 4 bases from V and 5 bases from J; bases unmatched to any gene: 9. The CDR3 covers 15 residues. CDR3 residues: CASSPGDYVHNEQFF. The CDR3 DNA reads as TGTGCCAGCAGCCCCGGGGACTACGTTCACAATGAGCAGTTCTTC.

This clonotype showed up many times. The chain couples TRBV28 to TRBJ2-7; 7 bases agree with TRBD1. Germline V gene data show CDR1 as MDHEN and CDR2 as SYDVKM. This CDR3 spans 13 amino acids. Trimming cost V 6 bases and J 5 bases; bases outside gene matches: 7. In nucleotides, the CDR3 is TGTGCCAGCAGGCTGGGACAGCCTAACGAGCAGTACTTC. This gives the protein CASRLGQPNEQYF.

This clonotype has a count of ten or more. CDR3 protein: CASSLTGISYGYTF. For the CDR3, the DNA is TGTGCCAGCAGTTTAACAGGGATAAGCTATGGCTACACCTTC. This sequence joins TRBV12-3 or TRBV12-4 and TRBJ1-2; maybe TRBD1 (6 bases). The CDR3 has 14 residues. Trimming shortened V by 2 bases and J by 4 bases, and 11 bases separated the two germline ends.

This clonotype was recorded many times. The chain uses TRBV9 and TRBJ2-3; 9 bases agree with TRBD2. The CDR3 is 16 residues long. V shed 0 bases, J shed 3 bases, and the junction held 5 bases outside the gene matches. Germline CDR1 reads SGDLS; CDR2 reads YYNGEE. The CDR3: CASSVDLAGRTDTQYF. The DNA of the CDR3 is TGTGCCAGCAGCGTAGATCTAGCGGGAAGGACAGATACGCAGTATTTT.

The sample holds many counts of this clonotype. CDR3 bases: TGTGCCAGCAGCCTAGGGATCGAGAGTGGCTACACCTTC. Translating gives CASSLGIESGYTF. The rearrangement joins TRBV28 to TRBJ1-2, with D unresolved. V lost 6 bases and J lost 7, with 15 bases in between. CDR1 and CDR2 from the germline V gene are MDHEN and SYDVKM. The CDR3 is 13 residues long.

This clonotype was observed many times. This chain connects TRBV6-1 to TRBJ1-5; TRBD1 agrees at 7 bases. After removal of 4 bases from V and 7 bases from J, the junction contained 7 bases not matched to a gene. The CDR3 totals 14 residues. Germline V gene lookup returns CDR1 MNHNS and CDR2 SASEGT. In nucleotides, the CDR3 is TGTGCCAGCAGTGGAGAGGGGGCATGGCAGCCCCAGCATTTT. The encoded protein is CASSGEGAWQPQHF.

The rearrangement joins TRBV27 to TRBJ1-2; no firm D call. Trimming took 0 bases from V and 4 from J, leaving 15 bases between them. CDR3 size: 16 residues. CDR1 is MNHEY, CDR2 SMNVEV, per germline (reference sequence). This CDR3 reads CASSLSGILNSYGYTF. The CDR3 DNA is TGTGCCAGCAGTTTATCGGGGATCCTGAACAGCTATGGCTACACCTTC.

This clonotype was observed at least ten times. The rearrangement joins TRBV7-3 to TRBJ2-3, with D possibly being TRBD1 (6 bases). CDR1 and CDR2 (germline): SGHTA, FQGTGA. The CDR3 has 13 residues. V was trimmed by 3 bases and J by 3 bases, leaving 7 bases between them. CDR3 in amino acids: CASSLQGTDTQYF. The CDR3 DNA follows: TGTGCCAGCAGCTTGCAGGGGACAGATACGCAGTATTTT.